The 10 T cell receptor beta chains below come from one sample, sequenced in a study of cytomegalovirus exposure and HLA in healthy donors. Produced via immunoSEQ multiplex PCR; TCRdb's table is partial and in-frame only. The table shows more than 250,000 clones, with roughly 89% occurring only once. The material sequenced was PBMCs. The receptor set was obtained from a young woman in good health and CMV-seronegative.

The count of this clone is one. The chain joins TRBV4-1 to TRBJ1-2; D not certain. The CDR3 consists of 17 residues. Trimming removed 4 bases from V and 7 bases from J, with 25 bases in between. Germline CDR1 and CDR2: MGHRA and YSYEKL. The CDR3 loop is CASSREMSGDLRSGYTF. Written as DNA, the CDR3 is TGCGCCAGCAGCCGGGAAATGAGCGGGGATTTGCGAAGTGGCTACACCTTC.

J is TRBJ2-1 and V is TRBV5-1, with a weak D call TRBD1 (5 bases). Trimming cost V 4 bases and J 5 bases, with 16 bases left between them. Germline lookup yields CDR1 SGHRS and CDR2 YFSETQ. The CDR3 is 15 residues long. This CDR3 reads CASSTTGPPHNEQFF. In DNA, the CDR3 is TGCGCCAGCAGCACCACAGGTCCCCCACACAATGAGCAGTTCTTC.

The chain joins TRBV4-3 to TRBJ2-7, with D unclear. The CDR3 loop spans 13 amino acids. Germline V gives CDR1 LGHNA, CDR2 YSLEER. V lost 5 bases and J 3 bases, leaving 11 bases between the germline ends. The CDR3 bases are TGCGCCAGCAGCTCCTTCTCGGGCTACGAGCAGTACTTC. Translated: CASSSFSGYEQYF.

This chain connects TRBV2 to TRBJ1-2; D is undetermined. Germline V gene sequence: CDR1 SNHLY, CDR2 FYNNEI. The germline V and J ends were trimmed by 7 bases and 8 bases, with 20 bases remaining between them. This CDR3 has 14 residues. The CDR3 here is CASTPLREAMGYTF. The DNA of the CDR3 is TGTGCCAGCACCCCACTGAGGGAGGCTATGGGCTACACCTTC.

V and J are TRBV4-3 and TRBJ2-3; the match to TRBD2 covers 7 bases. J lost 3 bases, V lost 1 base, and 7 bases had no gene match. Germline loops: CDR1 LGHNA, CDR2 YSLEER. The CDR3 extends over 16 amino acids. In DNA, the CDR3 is TGCGCCAGCAGCCAAGGCGGGACTACAACTACAGATACGCAGTATTTT. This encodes CASSQGGTTTTDTQYF.

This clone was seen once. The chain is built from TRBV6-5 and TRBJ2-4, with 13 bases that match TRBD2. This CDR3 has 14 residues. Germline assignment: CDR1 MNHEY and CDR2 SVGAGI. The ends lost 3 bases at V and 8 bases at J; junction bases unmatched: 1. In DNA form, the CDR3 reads TGTGCCAGCAGTTATACTAGCGGGAGGGACATTCAGTACTTC. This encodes CASSYTSGRDIQYF.

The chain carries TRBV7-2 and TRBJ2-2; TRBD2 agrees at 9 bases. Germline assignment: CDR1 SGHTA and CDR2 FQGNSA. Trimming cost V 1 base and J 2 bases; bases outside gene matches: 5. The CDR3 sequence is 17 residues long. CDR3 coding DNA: TGTGCCAGCAGCTTAGTGGGCGGGAGGGCCAACACCGGGGAGCTGTTTTTT. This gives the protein CASSLVGGRANTGELFF.

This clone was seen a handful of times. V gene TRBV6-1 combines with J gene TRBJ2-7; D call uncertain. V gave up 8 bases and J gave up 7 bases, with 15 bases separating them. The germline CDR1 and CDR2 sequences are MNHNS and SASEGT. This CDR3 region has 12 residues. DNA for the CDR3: TGTGCCAGCGGGCCCTGGGTGATGGAGCAGTACTTC. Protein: CASGPWVMEQYF.

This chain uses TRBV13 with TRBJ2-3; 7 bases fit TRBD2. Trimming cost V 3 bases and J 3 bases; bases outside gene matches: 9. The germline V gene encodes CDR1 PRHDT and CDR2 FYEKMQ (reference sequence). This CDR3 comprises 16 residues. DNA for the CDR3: TGTGCCAGCAGCTTTTCGGTGGGAGGGCCAACAGATACGCAGTATTTT. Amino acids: CASSFSVGGPTDTQYF. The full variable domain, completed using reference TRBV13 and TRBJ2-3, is AAGVIQSPRHLIKEKRETATLKCYPIPRHDTVYWYQQGPGQDPQFLISFYEKMQSDKGSIPDRFSAQQFSDYHSELNMSSLELGDSALYFCASSFSVGGPTDTQYFGPGTRLTVL.

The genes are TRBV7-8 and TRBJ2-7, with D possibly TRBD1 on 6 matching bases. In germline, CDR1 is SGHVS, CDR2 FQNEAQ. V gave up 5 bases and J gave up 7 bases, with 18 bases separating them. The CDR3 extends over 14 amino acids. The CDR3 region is CASSPRTERGEQYF. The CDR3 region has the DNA TGTGCCAGCAGCCCTAGGACAGAACGGGGTGAGCAGTACTTC.